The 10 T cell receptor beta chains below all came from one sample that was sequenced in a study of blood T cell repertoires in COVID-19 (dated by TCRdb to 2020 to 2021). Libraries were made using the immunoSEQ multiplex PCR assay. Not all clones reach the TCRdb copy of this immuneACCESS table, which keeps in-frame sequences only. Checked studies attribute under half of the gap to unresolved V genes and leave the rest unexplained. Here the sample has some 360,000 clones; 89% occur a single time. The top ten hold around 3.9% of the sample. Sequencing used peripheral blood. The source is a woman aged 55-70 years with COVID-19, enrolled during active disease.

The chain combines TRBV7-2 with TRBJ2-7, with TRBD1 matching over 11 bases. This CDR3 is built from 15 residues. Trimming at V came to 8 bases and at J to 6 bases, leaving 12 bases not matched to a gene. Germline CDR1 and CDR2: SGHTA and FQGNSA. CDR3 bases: TGTGCCAGCGGAAGGTGGGGGACAGGGGGAGGCGAGCAGTACTTC. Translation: CASGRWGTGGGEQYF.

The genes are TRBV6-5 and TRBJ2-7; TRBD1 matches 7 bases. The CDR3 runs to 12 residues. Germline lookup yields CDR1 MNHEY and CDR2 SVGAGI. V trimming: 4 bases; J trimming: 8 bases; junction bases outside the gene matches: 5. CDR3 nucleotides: TGTGCCAGCAGTTTCACAGGGGAGAAGCAGTACTTC. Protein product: CASSFTGEKQYF.

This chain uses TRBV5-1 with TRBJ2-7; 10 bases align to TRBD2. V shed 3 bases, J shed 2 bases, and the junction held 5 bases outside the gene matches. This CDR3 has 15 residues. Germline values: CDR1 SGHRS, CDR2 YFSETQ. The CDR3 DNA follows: TGCGCCAGCAGCTGGGATAGCGGGGGGCCCTACGAGCAGTACTTC. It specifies CASSWDSGGPYEQYF.

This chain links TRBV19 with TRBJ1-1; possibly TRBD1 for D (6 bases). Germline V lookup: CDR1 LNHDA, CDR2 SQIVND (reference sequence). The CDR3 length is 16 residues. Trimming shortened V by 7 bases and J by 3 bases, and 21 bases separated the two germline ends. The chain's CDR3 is CASTQGGGKGHTEAFF. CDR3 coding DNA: TGTGCCAGTACCCAAGGGGGGGGAAAGGGCCACACTGAAGCTTTCTTT.

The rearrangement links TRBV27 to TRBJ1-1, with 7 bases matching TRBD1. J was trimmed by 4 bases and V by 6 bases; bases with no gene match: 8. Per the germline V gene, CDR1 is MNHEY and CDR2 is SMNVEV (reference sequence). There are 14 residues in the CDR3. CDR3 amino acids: CASSRRQGPTEAFF. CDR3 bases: TGTGCCAGCAGCCGCCGACAGGGACCCACTGAAGCTTTCTTT.

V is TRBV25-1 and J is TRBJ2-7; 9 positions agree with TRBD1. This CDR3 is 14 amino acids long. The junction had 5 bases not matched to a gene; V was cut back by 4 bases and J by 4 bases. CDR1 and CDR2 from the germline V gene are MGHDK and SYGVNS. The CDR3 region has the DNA TGTGCCAGCAGTGCGGGACAGGGCACGTACGAGCAGTACTTC. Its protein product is CASSAGQGTYEQYF.

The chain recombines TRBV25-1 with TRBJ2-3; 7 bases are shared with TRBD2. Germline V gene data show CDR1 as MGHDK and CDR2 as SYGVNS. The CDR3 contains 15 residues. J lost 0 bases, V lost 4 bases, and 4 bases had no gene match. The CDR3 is CASSVASGSTDTQYF. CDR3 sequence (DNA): TGTGCCAGCAGTGTGGCTAGCGGAAGCACAGATACGCAGTATTTT. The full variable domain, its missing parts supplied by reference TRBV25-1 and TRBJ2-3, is EADIYQTPRYLVIGTGKKITLECSQTMGHDKMYWYQQDPGMELHLIHYSYGVNSTEKGDLSSESTVSRIRTEHFPLTLESARPSHTSQYLCASSVASGSTDTQYFGPGTRLTVL.

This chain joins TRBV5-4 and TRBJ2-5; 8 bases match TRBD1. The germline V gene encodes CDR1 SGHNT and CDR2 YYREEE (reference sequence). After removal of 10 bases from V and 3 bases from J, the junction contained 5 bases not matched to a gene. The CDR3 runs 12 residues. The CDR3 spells CAVSGGEETQYF. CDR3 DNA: TGTGCCGTGTCAGGGGGCGAAGAGACCCAGTACTTC. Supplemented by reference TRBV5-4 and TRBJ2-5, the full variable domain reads ETGVTQSPTHLIKTRGQQVTLRCSSQSGHNTVSWYQQALGQGPQFIFQYYREEENGRGNFPPRFSGLQFPNYSSELNVNALELDDSALYLCAVSGGEETQYFGPGTRLLVL.

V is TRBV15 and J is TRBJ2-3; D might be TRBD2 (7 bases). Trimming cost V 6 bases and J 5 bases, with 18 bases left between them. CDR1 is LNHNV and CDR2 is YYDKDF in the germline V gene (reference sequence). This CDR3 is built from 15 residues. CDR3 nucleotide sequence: TGTGCCACCAGATTCACGGGGGGCTTCGGAGATACGCAGTATTTT. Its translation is CATRFTGGFGDTQYF.

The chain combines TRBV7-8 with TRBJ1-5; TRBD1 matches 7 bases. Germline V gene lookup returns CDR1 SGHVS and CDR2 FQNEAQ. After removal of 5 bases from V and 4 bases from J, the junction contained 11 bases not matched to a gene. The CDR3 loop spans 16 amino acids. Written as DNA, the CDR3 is TGTGCCAGCAGCACGGAGACAGGGACCTTGAATCAGCCCCAGCATTTT. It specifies CASSTETGTLNQPQHF.